This TCR beta chain emerged from a study of prognosis after radiotherapy for stage I lung cancer. Overall study: Ages of the approximately 13 men and roughly 6 women ranged about 50 to 95 years, median around 70. Squamous cell carcinoma was diagnosed in roughly seven patients and adenocarcinoma in around twelve.

On this clonotype itself: Its antigen remains unidentified. This may be a read error, as it is one base from a much larger clone.

Genomic DNA was subjected to two-round multiplex PCR for amplification of TCR beta CDR3. Amplification during the initial PCR round employed primers specific to each TRBV and TRBJ gene. One entry per CDR3 protein, called by TCRdb with MiXCR from the multiplex PCR reads. The repertoire holds 20,000 to 30,000 distinct CDR3 sequences, with about 41% as singletons. Study-wide results and caveats: Following stereotactic body radiation therapy, patients who went on to develop distant metastases had lower Shannon entropy.

V was trimmed by 5 bases and J by 9 bases, leaving 26 bases between them. The CDR3 runs to 17 residues. The chain is built from TRBV12-3 or TRBV12-4 and TRBJ2-1; D is ambiguous. This TCR was sampled from a donor at least 50 years old with non-small cell lung cancer. Sequencing used PBMCs, obtained before or after stereotactic body radiation therapy (not recorded which). The CDR3 DNA reads TGTGCCAGCAGTCCTAACGAGCCATTGGTTAGGGTTTCTGAGCAGTTCTTC. Translated, it gives CASSPNEPLVRVSEQFF.